This T cell receptor beta chain was identified during a study of blood T cell repertoires in COVID-19. Across the study: Material from acute and convalescent COVID-19 was sourced from the United States, Italy and Spain. Sources were T cells, B-cell-depleted T cells, or PBMCs; the material itself was cDNA or gDNA.

Original processing notes: Amplification with reference gene primers provided the estimates of nucleated cell counts. Data came from immunoSEQ multiplex PCR; TCRdb stores just in-frame clones and leaves some out. Clone size and V and J calls were adopted from that table, with D and trimming inferred from the DNA. The sample records 230,000 or so clones, 84% being singletons. The CDR3 covers 15 residues. Germline CDR1 and CDR2: MDHEN and SYDVKM. V was clipped by 7 bases and J by 5 bases, with 20 bases between them. The source is a man aged 30 to 39 with active or convalescent COVID-19. Material for sequencing was peripheral blood. The gene calls are TRBV28 and TRBJ2-5; TRBD1 is a possible D gene (6 bases). The chain's CDR3 is CASNLPGLQGETQYF. For the CDR3, the DNA is TGTGCCAGCAACCTCCCGGGGCTTCAGGGGGAGACCCAGTACTTC. The variable domain in full, with the rest retrieved from reference TRBV28 and TRBJ2-5, is DVKVTQSSRYLVKRTGEKVFLECVQDMDHENMFWYRQDPGLGLRLIYFSYDVKMKEKGDIPEGYSVSREKKERFSLILESASTNQTSMYLCASNLPGLQGETQYFGPGTRLLVL.